The subject of this entry is one T cell receptor beta chain. Antigen: not known. CDR1 MNHEY and CDR2 SMNVEV come from the germline V gene (reference sequence). The CDR3 extends over 18 amino acids. V dropped 10 bases and J dropped 1 base, with 26 bases sitting between them. PCR employed 60 Vbeta and 13 Jbeta primers. Using immunoSEQ multiplex PCR, the repertoire was profiled, and TCRdb retains in-frame clones only, with some absent. The sample consists of around 94,000 clones, 77% of them appearing once. The entry originates in a study of cytomegalovirus exposure and HLA in healthy donors. The study, taken as a whole, reports: Evidence from a later analysis indicated that most CMV-associated TCR beta chains looked HLA-restricted.

This receptor was obtained from a male donor in good health and CMV-seropositive. This sequence joins TRBV27 and TRBJ2-4, with D possibly TRBD2 on 6 matching bases. The sequencing input was PBMCs. The CDR3 DNA sequence: TGTGCCAACCCACCAAAGAGCGGAGGGGAAGGTGCCAAAAACATTCAGTACTTC. Protein: CANPPKSGGEGAKNIQYF.